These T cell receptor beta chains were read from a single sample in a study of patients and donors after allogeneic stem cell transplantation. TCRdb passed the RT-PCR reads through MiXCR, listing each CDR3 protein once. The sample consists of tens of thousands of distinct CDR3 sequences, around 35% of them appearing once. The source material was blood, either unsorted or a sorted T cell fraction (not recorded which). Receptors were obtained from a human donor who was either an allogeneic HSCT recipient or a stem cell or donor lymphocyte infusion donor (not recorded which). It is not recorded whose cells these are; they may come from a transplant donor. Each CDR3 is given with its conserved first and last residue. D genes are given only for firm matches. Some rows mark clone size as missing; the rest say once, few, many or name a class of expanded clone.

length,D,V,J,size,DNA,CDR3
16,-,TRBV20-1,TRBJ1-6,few,TGCAGTGCTAGAGTCTTCGGACAGCCCGATAATTCACCCCTCCACTTT,CSARVFGQPDNSPLHF
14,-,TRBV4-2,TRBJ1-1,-,TGTGCCAGCAGCCAAGATTCCCGGAACACTGAAGCTTTCTTT,CASSQDSRNTEAFF
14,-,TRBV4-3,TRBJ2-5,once,TGCGCCAGCAGCCAAGAGGGGTACCAAGAGACCCAGTACTTC,CASSQEGYQETQYF
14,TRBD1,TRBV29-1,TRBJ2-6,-,TGCAGCGTCCAACAGGGGGCTGGGGCCAACGTCCTGACTTTC,CSVQQGAGANVLTF
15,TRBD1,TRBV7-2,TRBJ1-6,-,TGTGCCAGCAGGCCCAAGGGGGCGAGGGACTCACCCCTCCACTTT,CASRPKGARDSPLHF
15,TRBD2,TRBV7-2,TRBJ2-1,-,TGTGCCAGCAGCGCCTCTAGCGGGGGGTACAATGAGCAGTTCTTC,CASSASSGGYNEQFF
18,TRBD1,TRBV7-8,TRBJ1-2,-,TGTGCCAGCAGCCACAGAAGCCGGGACAGGGAGGCTAACTATGGCTACACCTTC,CASSHRSRDREANYGYTF
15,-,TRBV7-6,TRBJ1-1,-,TGTGCCAGCAGCCCGCAAGGATCGGGGACCACTGAAGCTTTCTTT,CASSPQGSGTTEAFF
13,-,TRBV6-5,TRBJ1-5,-,TGTGCCAGCAGTCCGGGTCGGGTAGATCCCCAGCATTTT,CASSPGRVDPQHF
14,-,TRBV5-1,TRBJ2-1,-,TGCGCCAGCAGCTGGACAGTCTCCTACAATGAGCAGTTCTTC,CASSWTVSYNEQFF
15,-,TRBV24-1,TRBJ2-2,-,TGTGCCACCAGTGATTTGGCGGGGCGCACCGGGGAGCTGTTTTTT,CATSDLAGRTGELFF
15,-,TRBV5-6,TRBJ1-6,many,TGTGCCAGCAGCTTGGAGGACAGCGCTAATTCACCCCTCCACTTT,CASSLEDSANSPLHF
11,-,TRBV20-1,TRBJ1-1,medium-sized,TGCAGTGCCGAACGGGGGGATGAAGCTTTCTTT,CSAERGDEAFF
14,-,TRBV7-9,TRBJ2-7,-,TGTGCCAGCAGCTTAGAGCAGTGGTCCTACGAGCAGTACTTC,CASSLEQWSYEQYF